A single sample is the source of the 29 T cell receptor beta chains below, sequenced in a study of Tregs in tolerant kidney transplant recipients. TCRdb's table, derived via immunoSEQ multiplex PCR, lists solely in-frame clones and lacks some. The sample carries 95,000 to 120,000 clones, around 91% recorded once. The sample consisted of CD4+ T cells from blood, taken before the transplant. These receptors all stem from a human donor who received a combined kidney and bone marrow transplant.

On this clone: At one boundary the junction diverges from the germline segment, which might be a read error. The chain recombines TRBV2 with TRBJ1-2; 9 nucleotides line up with TRBD1. Per germline, CDR1 SNHLY and CDR2 FYNNEI. The CDR3 loop spans 13 amino acids. As DNA, the CDR3 is TGTGCCAGCAGTTCTCGTCCCGGGACAGGGTCGGCCTTC. It yields the protein CASSSRPGTGSAF.

The gene calls are TRBV2 and TRBJ1-2, with TRBD1 as a possible D gene (6 bases). V gave up 4 bases and J gave up 2 bases, with 11 bases separating them. Germline CDR1 and CDR2: SNHLY and FYNNEI. The CDR3 runs to 14 residues. CDR3 amino acids: CASSAEGGNYGYTF. CDR3 in DNA: TGTGCCAGCAGTGCTGAAGGGGGAAACTATGGCTACACCTTC.

In this sample, this clone turned up a few times. DNA for the CDR3: TGTGCCAGCAGTGACGGGAGAGGCTCCTACGAGCAGTACTTC. It codes for CASSDGRGSYEQYF. V is TRBV2 and J is TRBJ2-7, with D possibly matching TRBD2 (6 bases). V was shortened by 3 bases and J by 0 bases, with 9 bases between the two germline ends. CDR3 length equals 14 residues. In germline, CDR1 is SNHLY, CDR2 FYNNEI.

In DNA form, the CDR3 reads TGTGCCAGCAGTGCTGGGGAGTATCAGCCCCAGCATTTT. Its translation is CASSAGEYQPQHF. This rearrangement joins TRBV6-4 to TRBJ1-5, with no clear D. Trimming removed 4 bases at V and 5 bases at J, with 9 bases between. Germline V gene lookup returns CDR1 MRHNA and CDR2 SNTAGT. CDR3 size: 13 residues.

CDR3 protein: CASSLTGSTDTQYF. CDR3 sequence (DNA): TGTGCCAGCAGTTTGACAGGGAGCACAGATACGCAGTATTTT. This chain joins TRBV28 and TRBJ2-3; the match to TRBD1 covers 7 bases. This CDR3 is built from 14 residues. The trim removed 3 bases at V and 0 bases at J, leaving 0 bases unmatched. CDR1 MDHEN and CDR2 SYDVKM come from the germline V gene.

V and J are TRBV4-3 and TRBJ2-7; TRBD1 aligns across 8 bases. Germline V gene data show CDR1 as LGHNA and CDR2 as YSLEER. The CDR3 runs 15 residues. The V gene end was trimmed by 1 base and the J gene end by 5 bases; junction bases not matched to a gene: 7. The CDR3 DNA is TGCGCCAGCAGCCAAGGGGGACAGGCTGGAGACGAGCAGTACTTC. Translating it yields CASSQGGQAGDEQYF.

The rearrangement joins TRBV19 to TRBJ1-4; 9 nucleotides agree with TRBD1. The CDR3 totals 14 residues. Germline V gene data show CDR1 as LNHDA and CDR2 as SQIVND (reference sequence). Unmatched junction bases numbered 2, after V lost 5 bases and J lost 4 bases. The CDR3 sequence is CASSSGQGNEKLFF. In DNA form, the CDR3 reads TGTGCCAGTAGTTCGGGACAGGGTAATGAAAAACTGTTTTTT. Full variable domain (missing parts from reference TRBV19 and TRBJ1-4): DGGITQSPKYLFRKEGQNVTLSCEQNLNHDAMYWYRQDPGQGLRLIYYSQIVNDFQKGDIAEGYSVSREKKESFPLTVTSAQKNPTAFYLCASSSGQGNEKLFFGSGTQLSVL.

CDR3 in amino acids: CASQRGANTGELFF. The CDR3 DNA is TGCGCCAGCCAGCGGGGGGCTAACACCGGGGAGCTGTTTTTT. The chain carries TRBV5-1 and TRBJ2-2; 9 nucleotides line up with TRBD2. Per the germline V gene, CDR1 is SGHRS and CDR2 is YFSETQ. The CDR3 extends over 14 amino acids. With 7 bases clipped from V and 2 bases from J, the junction kept 3 bases outside the gene matches.

The V call is TRBV6-1, the J call TRBJ2-3, with a tentative D call TRBD1 (6 bases). Germline V CDR1 and CDR2: MNHNS, SASEGT. V gave up 2 bases and J gave up 4 bases, with 10 bases separating them. The length of the CDR3 is 14 residues. CDR3 sequence reads: CASSESRGADTQYF. CDR3 DNA: TGTGCCAGCAGTGAAAGCAGGGGCGCAGATACGCAGTATTTT.

This chain links TRBV7-9 with TRBJ1-2; D is unclear. The V end was cut by 2 bases, the J end by 5 bases, with 24 bases between. The CDR3 covers 18 residues. From germline, CDR1 is SEHNR and CDR2 FQNEAQ (reference sequence). CDR3 sequence: CASSLIGWGVRGIYGYTF. CDR3 DNA sequence: TGTGCCAGCAGCTTAATAGGCTGGGGAGTGCGGGGAATTTATGGCTACACCTTC.

CDR3 nucleotides: TGTGCCAGCAGCGTAGATGGGGGCGGTACCGGGGAGCTGTTTTTT. It codes for CASSVDGGGTGELFF. This chain links TRBV9 with TRBJ2-2; possible D gene TRBD1, 6 bases. The CDR3 is 15 residues long. Looked up from germline, CDR1 is SGDLS and CDR2 is YYNGEE. Trimming took 0 bases from V and 5 from J, leaving 11 bases between them.

The chain carries TRBV5-4 and TRBJ1-2; 9 bases align to TRBD1. Germline V gene lookup returns CDR1 SGHNT and CDR2 YYREEE (reference sequence). V was pared by 4 bases and J by 6 bases, with 7 bases of the junction left unmatched. The CDR3 sequence is 14 residues long. CDR3 region: CASSGRDREDGYTF. The CDR3 DNA is TGTGCCAGCAGCGGACGGGACAGGGAGGATGGCTACACCTTC.

The chain carries TRBV6-6 and TRBJ2-1; TRBD1 matches at 11 bases. Germline lookup yields CDR1 MNHNY and CDR2 SVGAGI (reference sequence). CDR3 size: 15 residues. V lost 7 bases to trimming and J lost 6 bases; unmatched junction nucleotides: 8. The CDR3 DNA reads as TGTGCCAGCATCATGGACAGGGGGCTTGGCAATGAGCAGTTCTTC. Its protein product is CASIMDRGLGNEQFF.

This chain uses TRBV7-2 with TRBJ1-1; D is uncertain. From germline, CDR1 is SGHTA and CDR2 FQGNSA. CDR3 length: 16 residues. V lost 2 bases and J 1 base, leaving 14 bases between the germline ends. This CDR3 reads CASSLTRLRQNTEAFF. DNA of the CDR3: TGTGCCAGCAGCTTAACAAGGCTCAGGCAGAACACTGAAGCTTTCTTT.

The chain uses TRBV5-1 and TRBJ2-5, with 9 positions matching TRBD2. The CDR3 spans 16 residues. Germline CDR1 is SGHRS and CDR2 is YFSETQ. Unmatched junction bases numbered 9, after V lost 1 base and J lost 5 bases. The CDR3 DNA reads TGCGCCAGCAGCTTGACAGCGGGACTAGCAATTGAGACCCAGTACTTC. Its translation is CASSLTAGLAIETQYF.

The chain uses TRBV6-1 and TRBJ2-1; 10 bases line up with TRBD2. This CDR3 has 14 amino acids. V shed 6 bases and J 9 bases; nucleotides not matched to a gene: 8. Germline V CDR1 and CDR2: MNHNS, SASEGT. DNA of the CDR3: TGTGCCAGCAGCCCGGGACTAGCGTCGGCTGAGCAGTTCTTC. Translation gives CASSPGLASAEQFF.

This chain connects TRBV29-1 to TRBJ1-1; unclear D gene. The V gene's germline CDR1 is SQVTM and CDR2 ANQGSEA. V was cut by 7 bases and J by 9 bases, with 18 bases left in between. The CDR3 is 12 amino acids. As DNA, the CDR3 is TGCAGCGCCCGACGCGGGGATGGTCAAGCTTTCTTT. Translation gives CSARRGDGQAFF. Full variable domain (missing parts from reference TRBV29-1 and TRBJ1-1): SAVISQKPSRDICQRGTSLTIQCQVDSQVTMMFWYRQQPGQSLTLIATANQGSEATYESGFVIDKFPISRPNLTFSTLTVSNMSPEDSSIYLCSARRGDGQAFFGQGTRLTVV.

The table lists this clone with a count of one. This chain links TRBV5-8 with TRBJ1-4, with unresolved D. The CDR3 has 14 amino acids. The V end was cut by 0 bases, the J end by 6 bases, with 9 bases between. The germline V gene has CDR1 SGHTS and CDR2 YDEGEE. The CDR3 DNA sequence: TGTGCCAGCAGCTTGGGGCGGATTTATGAAAAACTGTTTTTT. This gives the protein CASSLGRIYEKLFF.

The CDR3 DNA is TGTGCCAGCAGCTCGACTCCCTACAATGAGCAGTTCTTC. Protein: CASSSTPYNEQFF. The gene calls are TRBV6-5 and TRBJ2-1; D is unresolved. CDR1 is MNHEY and CDR2 is SVGAGI in the germline V gene. This CDR3 has 13 residues. V shed 6 bases and J shed 2 bases, with 8 bases lying between them.

The chain couples TRBV18 to TRBJ1-3; TRBD1 might be the D (6 bases). This CDR3 comprises 14 residues. V was shortened by 8 bases and J by 1 base, with 12 bases between the two germline ends. Germline V gene data show CDR1 as KGHSH and CDR2 as LQKENI. CDR3 region: CASHSGASGNTIYF. The DNA of the CDR3 is TGTGCCAGCCACTCAGGGGCGTCTGGAAACACCATATATTTT.

The chain combines TRBV4-3 with TRBJ1-2; 11 bases align to TRBD1. This CDR3 has 14 residues. Germline V CDR1 and CDR2: LGHNA, YSLEER. The trim removed 4 bases at V and 5 bases at J, leaving 3 bases unmatched. The CDR3 DNA is TGCGCCAGCAGCCGGACAGGGGGCGGGTATGGCTACACCTTC. Translating it yields CASSRTGGGYGYTF.

This clone appeared once. The chain links TRBV25-1 to TRBJ1-1, with 7 bases lining up with TRBD1. This CDR3 has 14 residues. V was clipped by 6 bases and J by 1 base; unmatched bases: 5. Germline V lookup: CDR1 MGHDK, CDR2 SYGVNS. The CDR3 loop reads CASRRTGENTEAFF. The CDR3 DNA reads as TGTGCCAGCAGGAGGACAGGAGAGAACACTGAAGCTTTCTTT.

This chain connects TRBV4-1 to TRBJ1-2; tentative D call: TRBD1 (6 bases). Trimming took off 3 bases at V and 4 bases at J, with 15 bases between the two ends. The CDR3 contains 15 residues. Germline CDR1 MGHRA, CDR2 YSYEKL. CDR3 in amino acids: CASSHPTTGSYGYTF. DNA of the CDR3: TGCGCCAGCAGCCATCCCACAACAGGGTCCTATGGCTACACCTTC.

This clone was counted once. V gene TRBV5-1 combines with J gene TRBJ1-1; 7 bases fit TRBD1. Germline loops: CDR1 SGHRS, CDR2 YFSETQ. The CDR3 covers 15 residues. V trimming: 4 bases; J trimming: 5 bases; junction bases outside the gene matches: 11. This CDR3 reads CASSPGDRDATEAFF. The DNA of the CDR3 is TGCGCCAGCAGCCCGGGGGACAGAGATGCGACTGAAGCTTTCTTT.

V gene TRBV2 combines with J gene TRBJ2-1, with 8 bases fitting TRBD2. J was trimmed by 9 bases and V by 6 bases; bases with no gene match: 4. CDR1 SNHLY and CDR2 FYNNEI come from the germline V gene. The CDR3 contains 12 residues. The CDR3 coding sequence is TGTGCCAGCAGCCTACTAGCGGTTGAGCAGTTCTTC. Translated: CASSLLAVEQFF.

The V and J genes are TRBV7-7 and TRBJ2-5, with 7 bases fitting TRBD2. The CDR3 has 15 residues. The germline gives CDR1 SSHAT, CDR2 FNYEAQ (reference sequence). The V and J ends lost 3 bases and 5 bases, in that order; junction bases with no gene match: 9. The CDR3 region has the DNA TGTGCCAGCAGCTTTGACCCGGGACTACGGGAGACCCAGTACTTC. Its protein is CASSFDPGLRETQYF.

J is TRBJ2-1 and V is TRBV9; 10 nucleotides match TRBD2. The CDR3 totals 15 residues. Looked up from germline, CDR1 is SGDLS and CDR2 is YYNGEE. Unmatched junction bases numbered 7, after V lost 3 bases and J lost 7 bases. The CDR3, as DNA: TGTGCCAGCAGCGCGCTAGCGGGAGTCGGGAATGAGCAGTTCTTC. As protein: CASSALAGVGNEQFF.

The chain joins TRBV9 to TRBJ1-2; 7 bases match TRBD1. The V segment lost 3 bases and the J segment 8 bases; nucleotides outside the gene matches: 16. The CDR3 length is 16 residues. Germline CDR1 is SGDLS and CDR2 is YYNGEE. DNA of the CDR3: TGTGCCAGCAGCGCTGGCCGAGGGGGCGCGGAGTCAGGCTACACCTTC. Protein: CASSAGRGGAESGYTF.

The J gene is TRBJ1-4, the V gene TRBV5-1, with 7 nucleotides matching TRBD1. The CDR3 totals 16 residues. Germline V gene data show CDR1 as SGHRS and CDR2 as YFSETQ. Unmatched junction bases numbered 13, after V lost 5 bases and J lost 6 bases. CDR3 in DNA: TGCGCCAGCAGGAGCGGGCGCGGGCAGGGGGATGAAAAACTGTTTTTT. It translates to CASRSGRGQGDEKLFF.